This T cell receptor (beta chain) was documented in a study of T cells after yellow fever vaccination. Whole-study results and caveats: Clonotypes found in both CD4 and CD8 compartments made up a small share. Weaker, the secondary response had a peak occurring faster, on day 5 versus 15. Contamination by abundant bulk-population clonotypes could be present in FACS-sorted repertoires.

Template switching with 5'RACE generated the TCR cDNA and added a universal primer site and UMIs. TCRdb recomputed calls from the 5' RACE reads with MiXCR, one row per CDR3 protein. Of some 120,000 distinct CDR3 sequences listed, around 7.7% are singletons. This clonotype was seen at least ten times. Antigen unknown. Germline V gives CDR1 SGHRS, CDR2 YFSETQ. V lost 4 bases, J lost 2 bases, and 3 bases stayed unmatched. The CDR3 runs 13 residues. The sample here was CD4+ T cells sorted from PBMCs, taken about 10 days after the first yellow fever vaccination. The sequence was collected from a man aged 18 to 35 who received the YFV17D yellow fever vaccine. This chain joins TRBV5-1 and TRBJ2-7; 7 bases agree with TRBD1. The CDR3 nucleotides read TGCGCCAGCAGCCCTGACAGGGCCTACGAGCAGTACTTC. Its protein is CASSPDRAYEQYF.